These 24 T cell receptor beta chains originate from one sample sequenced in a study of T cells in Graves' hyperthyroidism and ophthalmopathy (dated by TCRdb to about 2019). Library creation used multiplex PCR. The listed sequencing device is Illumina HiSeq 2000. Amplification of TCR beta CDR3 regions was carried out from RNA transcripts. The first round of RT-PCR for the TCR CDR3 was performed with the HTBI primer set and the Qiagen OneStep RT-PCR kit. TCRdb's own reprocessing of the public reads used fastp at Q25 and MiXCR and kept productive beta chains. CDR3 protein sequences are deduplicated, and each keeps its most common genes and DNA. In all, the sample holds roughly 560,000 distinct CDR3 sequences, and approximately 14% of those were seen once. Clones ranked in the top ten supply about 4.5% of the sample. The specimen was blood. The receptors were sampled from a woman aged 40 to 50 with Graves' ophthalmopathy.

This clonotype was picked up many times. The J gene is TRBJ1-2, the V gene TRBV2; D perhaps matches TRBD1 (5 bases). V was pared by 2 bases and J by 0 bases, with 16 bases between. There are 17 residues in the CDR3. Germline CDR1 SNHLY, CDR2 FYNNEI. The CDR3 region is CASSEWGGKGSNYGYTF. The CDR3 nucleotides read TGTGCCAGCAGTGAATGGGGAGGAAAGGGGTCTAACTATGGCTACACCTTC.

This clonotype was seen only a few times. The chain combines TRBV27 with TRBJ1-5; possible D gene TRBD1, 6 bases. Germline V CDR1 and CDR2: MNHEY, SMNVEV (reference sequence). The CDR3 is made up of 15 amino acids. The germline V and J ends were trimmed by 3 bases and 5 bases, with 14 bases remaining between them. CDR3 sequence: CASSLRQGSHQPQHF. Written as DNA, the CDR3 is TGTGCCAGCAGTTTGAGGCAGGGGTCTCATCAGCCCCAGCATTTT.

In its sample, this clonotype was seen once. CDR3 nucleotide sequence: TGTGCCAGCAGTTTAGCGGACGGAGACTACTACGAGCAGTACTTC. It codes for CASSLADGDYYEQYF. The chain employs TRBV28 and TRBJ2-7, with a weak D call TRBD2 (5 bases). CDR1 is MDHEN, CDR2 SYDVKM, per germline. Trimming removed 2 bases at V and 3 bases at J, with 14 bases between. The CDR3 extends over 15 amino acids.

The rearrangement links TRBV19 to TRBJ2-6; D gene unclear. Trimming removed 4 bases at V and 1 base at J, with 11 bases between. Germline V gene sequence: CDR1 LNHDA, CDR2 SQIVND (reference sequence). This CDR3 comprises 16 residues. The CDR3 loop is CASSTPAISGANVLTF. In nucleotides, the CDR3 is TGTGCCAGTAGTACGCCAGCCATATCTGGGGCCAACGTCCTGACTTTC.

This clonotype was counted many times. The V and J genes are TRBV5-6 and TRBJ2-7; TRBD2 matches 12 bases. This CDR3 is built from 15 residues. Germline V CDR1 and CDR2: SGHDT, YYEEEE. The V and J ends lost 6 bases and 7 bases, in that order; junction bases with no gene match: 11. Here the CDR3 DNA reads TGTGCCAGCACCCCACTAGCGGGAGGCCCGGGGGAGCAGTACTTC. This sequence encodes CASTPLAGGPGEQYF.

This clonotype was detected many times. The chain has TRBV4-1 and TRBJ2-6; D may correspond to TRBD1 or TRBD2 (5 bases each). V was clipped by 1 base and J by 2 bases, with 12 bases between them. CDR3 length: 17 residues. Germline V gene sequence: CDR1 MGHRA, CDR2 YSYEKL. The CDR3 DNA reads as TGCGCCAGCAGCCAAGGCCCCGGGGCGACTGGGGCCAACGTCCTGACTTTC. Protein sequence: CASSQGPGATGANVLTF.

This clonotype has more than one count but fewer than ten. This rearrangement joins TRBV25-1 to TRBJ1-1; perhaps TRBD1 as D (6 bases). The germline V and J ends were trimmed by 3 bases and 6 bases, with 11 bases remaining between them. This CDR3 is 13 amino acids long. CDR1 MGHDK and CDR2 SYGVNS come from the germline V gene. CDR3 in amino acids: CASSDQSGAEAFF. In DNA, the CDR3 is TGTGCCAGCAGTGATCAATCAGGGGCTGAAGCTTTCTTT.

V and J are TRBV4-3 and TRBJ1-2; 9 nucleotides align to TRBD1. After removal of 3 bases from V and 6 bases from J, the junction contained 8 bases not matched to a gene. The CDR3 is 15 amino acids. CDR1 and CDR2 from the germline V gene are LGHNA and YSLEER. For the CDR3, the DNA is TGCGCCAGCAGCCACGCCAGGGGACAGGGTGATGGCTACACCTTC. This encodes CASSHARGQGDGYTF.

This clonotype was detected ten times or more. The chain couples TRBV6-5 to TRBJ2-7, with 12 bases aligning to TRBD2. Losses at the gene ends were 0 bases for V and 4 bases for J; bases not matched to a gene: 4. The CDR3 consists of 16 residues. Germline V gives CDR1 MNHEY, CDR2 SVGAGI. CDR3 residues: CASSYSLAGGTYEQYF. The DNA of the CDR3 is TGTGCCAGCAGTTACTCACTAGCGGGAGGAACTTACGAGCAGTACTTC.

This clonotype occurred many times. An end of the junction differs from the germline gene, which may be a read error. This CDR3 reads CASSIGETQDF. The CDR3, as DNA: TGTGCCAGCAGTATCGGGGAGACCCAGGACTTC. The chain carries TRBV2 and TRBJ2-5, with a tentative D call TRBD2 (5 bases). This CDR3 region has 11 residues. Looked up from germline, CDR1 is SNHLY and CDR2 is FYNNEI.

This clonotype was seen many times. This chain uses TRBV19 with TRBJ2-7; D is unresolved. CDR1 and CDR2 (germline): LNHDA, SQIVND (reference sequence). V was trimmed by 1 base and J by 2 bases, leaving 6 bases between them. This CDR3 comprises 13 residues. The CDR3 here is CASSIAAAYEQYF. The CDR3 nucleotides read TGTGCCAGTAGTATAGCGGCAGCCTACGAGCAGTACTTC.

This clonotype was recorded many times. The rearrangement links TRBV7-2 to TRBJ1-1; 7 bases fit TRBD1. V shed 5 bases, J shed 7 bases, and the junction held 4 bases outside the gene matches. Germline V gene sequence: CDR1 SGHTA, CDR2 FQGNSA. This CDR3 region has 12 residues. The CDR3 loop reads CASSQDRDEAFF. CDR3 DNA sequence: TGTGCCAGCAGCCAAGACAGGGATGAAGCTTTCTTT.

The chain recombines TRBV27 with TRBJ2-7; no clear D gene. V shed 4 bases and J shed 3 bases, with 13 bases lying between them. The CDR3 is 14 amino acids. Germline lookup yields CDR1 MNHEY and CDR2 SMNVEV (reference sequence). The CDR3 DNA reads as TGTGCCAGCAGTTCGGACCTAAACCTCTACGAGCAGTACTTC. This translates into CASSSDLNLYEQYF.

This clonotype has at least ten counts. The chain joins TRBV6-5 to TRBJ2-5; D remains ambiguous. The V end lost 2 bases, the J end lost 1 base, and 17 bases lay between the germline ends. The CDR3 totals 17 residues. CDR1 and CDR2 (germline): MNHEY, SVGAGI. The CDR3 protein is CASSYRVGPILQETQYF. DNA of the CDR3: TGTGCCAGCAGTTACAGAGTAGGGCCGATACTCCAAGAGACCCAGTACTTC.

This chain links TRBV6-2 or TRBV6-3 with TRBJ1-2; D gene ambiguous. Trimming removed 7 bases from V and 1 base from J, with 10 bases in between. This CDR3 is built from 13 residues. Germline CDR1 MNHEY, CDR2 SVGEGT. The CDR3 sequence: CASKGRNNYGYTF. For the CDR3, the DNA is TGTGCCAGCAAGGGCAGAAATAACTATGGCTACACCTTC.

This clonotype came up many times. CDR3 bases: TGCGCCAGCAGCCAAGAAGCAGCGACACATAACTATGGCTACACCTTC. As protein: CASSQEAATHNYGYTF. The chain uses TRBV4-1 and TRBJ1-2, with unresolved D. V was pared by 0 bases and J by 1 base, with 12 bases between. Per the germline V gene, CDR1 is MGHRA and CDR2 is YSYEKL. The CDR3 has 16 amino acids.

Many counts were recorded for this clonotype. The chain joins TRBV10-3 to TRBJ2-7; 10 bases fit TRBD1. The CDR3 runs 14 residues. The ends lost 6 bases at V and 5 bases at J; junction bases unmatched: 7. Germline V lookup: CDR1 ENHRY, CDR2 SYGVKD. CDR3 sequence (DNA): TGTGCCATCAGACCGGGACAGGGGAAGGACGAGCAGTACTTC. It yields the protein CAIRPGQGKDEQYF.

This clonotype was detected many times. The chain couples TRBV2 to TRBJ2-4, with TRBD2 matching 8 bases. The germline V gene has CDR1 SNHLY and CDR2 FYNNEI. The CDR3 is 14 amino acids. The ends lost 7 bases at V and 8 bases at J; junction bases unmatched: 10. The CDR3 nucleotides read TGTGCCAGCATAACCGGGAGGGGGATGGACATTCAGTACTTC. Translation gives CASITGRGMDIQYF. The whole variable domain, filled in from reference TRBV2 and TRBJ2-4, reads EPEVTQTPSHQVTQMGQEVILRCVPISNHLYFYWYRQILGQKVEFLVSFYNNEISEKSEIFDDQFSVERPDGSNFTLKIRSTKLEDSAMYFCASITGRGMDIQYFGAGTRLSVL.

This clonotype has ten or more counts. The V and J genes are TRBV11-2 and TRBJ2-7, with 9 bases lining up with TRBD2. Trimming cost V 4 bases and J 0 bases; bases outside gene matches: 7. Germline CDR1 is SGHAT and CDR2 is FQNNGV. The CDR3 consists of 16 residues. The CDR3 here is CASSYGLAHRSYEQYF. The CDR3 DNA reads TGTGCCAGCAGCTACGGACTAGCGCACCGCTCCTACGAGCAGTACTTC.

The chain carries TRBV3-1 and TRBJ1-1; perhaps TRBD1 as D (6 bases). Germline V CDR1 and CDR2: LGHDT, YNNKEL (reference sequence). There are 13 residues in the CDR3. V was shortened by 3 bases and J by 7 bases, with 12 bases between the two germline ends. This CDR3 reads CASSQGRGGEAFF. In DNA, the CDR3 is TGTGCCAGCAGCCAGGGGAGAGGGGGTGAAGCTTTCTTT.

This clonotype was observed many times. The V gene is TRBV25-1, the J gene TRBJ2-7; no clear D. Per germline, CDR1 MGHDK and CDR2 SYGVNS. This CDR3 contains 14 residues. Trimming took off 1 base at V and 3 bases at J, with 10 bases between the two ends. DNA of the CDR3: TGTGCCAGCAGTGAATGGGGTCAGGACTACGAGCAGTACTTC. Encoded protein: CASSEWGQDYEQYF.

This clonotype has just a few counts. The chain employs TRBV14 and TRBJ1-3; D gene uncertain. The CDR3 runs to 16 residues. The V gene lost 4 bases and the J gene lost 0 bases, with 13 bases spanning the gap. Germline CDR1 reads SGHDN; CDR2 reads FVKESK. The CDR3 here is CASSPLGLLSGNTIYF. The CDR3 region has the DNA TGTGCCAGCAGCCCTTTGGGCCTCCTCTCTGGAAACACCATATATTTT.

V usage is TRBV9 and J usage is TRBJ2-7, with 14 bases that match TRBD2. This CDR3 has 19 amino acids. From germline, CDR1 is SGDLS and CDR2 YYNGEE. V lost 0 bases and J lost 2; bases outside the gene matches: 10. In nucleotides, the CDR3 is TGTGCCAGCAGCGTAGTCGGGGGACTAGCGGGAGAATGGCCCTACGAGCAGTACTTC. It specifies CASSVVGGLAGEWPYEQYF.

This clonotype was found a few times. As the CDR3 is not closed by the conserved phenylalanine or tryptophan, this likely results from a read error. This chain uses TRBV30 with TRBJ1-2; no clear D. V was shortened by 3 bases and J by 8 bases, with 16 bases between the two germline ends. CDR1 and CDR2 from the germline V gene are GTSNPN and SVGIG (reference sequence). There are 13 residues in the CDR3. CDR3 protein: CAWSKKDQMGYTL. The CDR3 DNA is TGTGCCTGGAGCAAGAAGGACCAAATGGGCTACACCCTC.